These T cell receptor beta chains were read from a single sample in a study of blood T cell repertoires in COVID-19. Here immunoSEQ multiplex PCR was the method, and the copy in TCRdb shows in-frame clones only, minus some. Of about 150,000 clones listed, 70% to 85% are singletons. The sample was peripheral blood. These receptors were collected from a woman aged 45-65 years with acute or convalescent COVID-19. CDR3s include the opening cysteine and the closing phenylalanine or tryptophan. Each record gives: CDR3 DNA, CDR3 protein, clone size, V gene, J gene, D gene. D genes are given only for firm matches. Not every row has a clone size; where given, it reads once, few, many or a size class.

CDR3nt: TGTGCCAGCAGTGAAACAGGCGGGGCGAACACCGGGGAGCTGTTTTTT; CDR3aa: CASSETGGANTGELFF; abundance: .; v_gene: TRBV5-6; j_gene: TRBJ2-2; d_gene: .
CDR3nt: TGTGCCAGCAGCCAGGCCGGGACAGGGTTCAGTTCGGATGGCTACACCTTC; CDR3aa: CASSQAGTGFSSDGYTF; abundance: .; v_gene: TRBV14; j_gene: TRBJ1-2; d_gene: TRBD1
CDR3nt: TGTGCCAGCAACCCGACAGCAAACTCTGGAAACACCATATATTTT; CDR3aa: CASNPTANSGNTIYF; abundance: .; v_gene: TRBV6-5; j_gene: TRBJ1-3; d_gene: .
CDR3nt: TGTGCCAGCAGCTCTTTCAACACCGGGGAGCTGTTTTTT; CDR3aa: CASSSFNTGELFF; abundance: .; v_gene: TRBV6-6; j_gene: TRBJ2-2; d_gene: .
CDR3nt: TGTGCCAGCAGCGAATTTCCGGGACTAGCGATGAATGAGCAGTTCTTC; CDR3aa: CASSEFPGLAMNEQFF; abundance: .; v_gene: TRBV6-1; j_gene: TRBJ2-1; d_gene: TRBD2
CDR3nt: TGTGCCAGCAAACTAGCGGGACCCACCGGGGAGCTGTTTTTT; CDR3aa: CASKLAGPTGELFF; abundance: once; v_gene: TRBV2; j_gene: TRBJ2-2; d_gene: TRBD2
CDR3nt: TGTGCCAGCAGCCCTAGACAGGGGGCCTACGAGCAGTACTTC; CDR3aa: CASSPRQGAYEQYF; abundance: .; v_gene: TRBV3-1/TRBV3-2; j_gene: TRBJ2-7; d_gene: TRBD1
CDR3nt: TGTGCCAGCTCACCACCGAGAGGGTCCGATACGCAGTATTTT; CDR3aa: CASSPPRGSDTQYF; abundance: .; v_gene: TRBV18; j_gene: TRBJ2-3; d_gene: .
CDR3nt: TGTGCCATCAGTGAAACCGGGACAGAATACGAGCAGTACTTC; CDR3aa: CAISETGTEYEQYF; abundance: .; v_gene: TRBV10-3; j_gene: TRBJ2-7; d_gene: TRBD1
CDR3nt: TGTGCCAGCTCACCAAGGGGCCTTAACACTGAAGCTTTCTTT; CDR3aa: CASSPRGLNTEAFF; abundance: few; v_gene: TRBV18; j_gene: TRBJ1-1; d_gene: .
CDR3nt: TGTGCCATCAGTGAGTCGCGGGACGGAGGGAGTGAAGCTTTCTTT; CDR3aa: CAISESRDGGSEAFF; abundance: .; v_gene: TRBV10-3; j_gene: TRBJ1-1; d_gene: .
CDR3nt: TGTGCCATCAGTGAGTCATCGGTTTGGGAGACCCAGTACTTC; CDR3aa: CAISESSVWETQYF; abundance: once; v_gene: TRBV10-3; j_gene: TRBJ2-5; d_gene: .
CDR3nt: TGTGCCAGCAGTTGGGGGGGCCAAGAGACCCAGTACTTC; CDR3aa: CASSWGGQETQYF; abundance: once; v_gene: TRBV12-3/TRBV12-4; j_gene: TRBJ2-5; d_gene: TRBD2
CDR3nt: TGTGCCAGCAGCCTCGAACTAGCGGGAGGGGAAGAGACCCAGTACTTC; CDR3aa: CASSLELAGGEETQYF; abundance: .; v_gene: TRBV3-1/TRBV3-2; j_gene: TRBJ2-5; d_gene: TRBD2
CDR3nt: TGTGCCAGCAGCCTAGGCACTGAAGCTTTCTTT; CDR3aa: CASSLGTEAFF; abundance: .; v_gene: TRBV7-3; j_gene: TRBJ1-1; d_gene: .
CDR3nt: TGTGCCACGTCCCGGGACAGGGGCCCTAAGGACGAGCAGTACTTC; CDR3aa: CATSRDRGPKDEQYF; abundance: .; v_gene: TRBV10-3; j_gene: TRBJ2-7; d_gene: TRBD1
CDR3nt: TGTGCCAGCAGCAAAGTAGGAGGATATAGCAATCAGCCCCAGCATTTT; CDR3aa: CASSKVGGYSNQPQHF; abundance: .; v_gene: TRBV21-1; j_gene: TRBJ1-5; d_gene: .
CDR3nt: TGTGCCAGCAGTCGGGGACTAGCGGGAGGAAAGGATGGAGATACGCAGTATTTT; CDR3aa: CASSRGLAGGKDGDTQYF; abundance: .; v_gene: TRBV2; j_gene: TRBJ2-3; d_gene: TRBD2
CDR3nt: TGTGCCAGCAGCTTTATGCCCAGGAACACCGGGGAGCTGTTTTTT; CDR3aa: CASSFMPRNTGELFF; abundance: .; v_gene: TRBV7-2; j_gene: TRBJ2-2; d_gene: .
CDR3nt: TGTGCCAGCAGCGCCGGAACCGGGACAGGAGTTTACGAGCAGTACTTC; CDR3aa: CASSAGTGTGVYEQYF; abundance: few; v_gene: TRBV5-8; j_gene: TRBJ2-7; d_gene: TRBD1
CDR3nt: TGCGCCAGCAGCCAAGATGGAGGGGGCGCTGCTGGAAACACCATATATTTT; CDR3aa: CASSQDGGGAAGNTIYF; abundance: few; v_gene: TRBV4-3; j_gene: TRBJ1-3; d_gene: TRBD1
CDR3nt: TGTGCCAGTAGTATCTATGCCGCGGCGGAGCAGTACTTC; CDR3aa: CASSIYAAAEQYF; abundance: few; v_gene: TRBV19; j_gene: TRBJ2-7; d_gene: .